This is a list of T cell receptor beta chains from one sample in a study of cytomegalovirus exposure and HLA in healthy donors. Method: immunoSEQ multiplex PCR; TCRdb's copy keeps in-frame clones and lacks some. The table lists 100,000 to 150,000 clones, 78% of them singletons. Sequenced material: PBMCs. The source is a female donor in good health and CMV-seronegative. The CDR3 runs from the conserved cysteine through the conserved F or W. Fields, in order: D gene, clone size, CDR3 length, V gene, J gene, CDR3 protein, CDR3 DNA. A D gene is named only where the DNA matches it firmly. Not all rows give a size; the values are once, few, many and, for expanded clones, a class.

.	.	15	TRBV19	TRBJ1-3	CASSIAGRAGNTIYF	TGTGCCAGTAGTATAGCAGGGAGGGCCGGAAACACCATATATTTT
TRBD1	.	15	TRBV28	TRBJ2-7	CASSEGQGGAYEQYF	TGTGCCAGCAGTGAGGGACAGGGAGGTGCCTACGAGCAGTACTTC
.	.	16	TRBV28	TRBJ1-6	CASSWGRAGSGSPLHF	TGTGCCAGCAGTTGGGGCAGGGCGGGATCCGGTTCACCCCTCCACTTT
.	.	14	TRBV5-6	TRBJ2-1	CASSWSPQGYEQFF	TGTGCCAGCAGCTGGTCCCCACAGGGATATGAGCAGTTCTTC
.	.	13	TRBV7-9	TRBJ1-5	CASSPSGDQPQHF	TGTGCCAGCAGCCCCTCAGGGGATCAGCCCCAGCATTTT
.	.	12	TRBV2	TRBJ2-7	CASRSGGGEQYF	TGTGCCAGCAGATCTGGGGGCGGCGAGCAGTACTTC
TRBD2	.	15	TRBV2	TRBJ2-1	CASSGGLARYNEQFF	TGTGCCAGCAGTGGCGGACTAGCGAGATACAATGAGCAGTTCTTC
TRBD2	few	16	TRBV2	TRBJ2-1	CASSEGMTSGYNEQFF	TGTGCCAGCAGTGAAGGGATGACTAGCGGTTACAATGAGCAGTTCTTC
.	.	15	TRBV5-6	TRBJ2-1	CASSRPDSSYNEQFF	TGTGCCAGCAGCCGGCCGGACAGCTCCTACAATGAGCAGTTCTTC
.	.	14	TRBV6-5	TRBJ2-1	CASSYIPFYNEQFF	TGTGCCAGCAGTTACATCCCCTTTTACAATGAGCAGTTCTTC
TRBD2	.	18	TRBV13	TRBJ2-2	CASSLRLAGFANTGELFF	TGTGCCAGCAGCTTAAGGCTAGCGGGTTTCGCGAACACCGGGGAGCTGTTTTTT
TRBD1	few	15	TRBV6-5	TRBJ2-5	CASRPPGQGGETQYF	TGTGCCAGCAGACCCCCGGGACAGGGGGGAGAGACCCAGTACTTC
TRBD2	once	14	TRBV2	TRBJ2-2	CASSGGGVTGELFF	TGTGCCAGCAGTGGGGGAGGGGTTACCGGGGAGCTGTTTTTT
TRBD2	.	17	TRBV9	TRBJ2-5	CASSANPTSGQQETQYF	TGTGCCAGCAGCGCGAACCCGACTAGCGGGCAACAAGAGACCCAGTACTTC
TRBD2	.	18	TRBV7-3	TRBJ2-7	CASSSYGLAGGTSYEQYF	TGTGCCAGCAGTTCCTATGGACTAGCGGGAGGCACATCCTACGAGCAGTACTTC
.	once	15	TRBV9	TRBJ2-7	CASSVGPENTYEQYF	TGTGCCAGCAGCGTAGGCCCGGAGAATACCTACGAGCAGTACTTC
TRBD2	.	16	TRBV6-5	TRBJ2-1	CASSYSFSGRYNEQFF	TGTGCCAGCAGTTACTCGTTTAGCGGGAGGTACAATGAGCAGTTCTTC
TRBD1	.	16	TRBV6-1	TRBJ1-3	CASSEGQGFSGNTIYF	TGTGCCAGCAGTGAGGGACAGGGATTCTCTGGAAACACCATATATTTT
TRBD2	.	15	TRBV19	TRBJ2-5	CASSKNGAGEETQYF	TGTGCCAGTAGCAAAAACGGAGCGGGGGAAGAGACCCAGTACTTC
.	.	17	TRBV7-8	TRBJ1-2	CASSFFPQGRSGYGYTF	TGTGCCAGCAGCTTTTTCCCACAGGGACGGTCTGGCTATGGCTACACCTTC
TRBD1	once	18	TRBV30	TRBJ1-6	CACPQGRTGAFRDSPLHF	TGTGCCTGCCCCCAGGGCCGAACAGGGGCGTTTCGGGATTCACCCCTCCACTTT
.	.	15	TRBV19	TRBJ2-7	CASSKGGAGRYEQYF	TGTGCCAGTAGTAAGGGGGGGGCCGGCCGATACGAGCAGTACTTC
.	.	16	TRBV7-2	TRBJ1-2	CASSLAPDTVDYGYTF	TGTGCCAGCAGCTTAGCGCCGGACACGGTGGACTATGGCTACACCTTC
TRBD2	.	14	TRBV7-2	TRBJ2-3	CASTTGGSTDTQYF	TGTGCCAGCACCACGGGGGGGTCCACAGATACGCAGTATTTT
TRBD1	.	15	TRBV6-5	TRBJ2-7	CASSYLTGGTYEQYF	TGTGCCAGCAGTTACCTAACAGGGGGTACCTACGAGCAGTACTTC
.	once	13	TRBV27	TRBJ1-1	CASSLLGPTEAFF	TGTGCCAGCAGTTTGTTGGGGCCCACTGAAGCTTTCTTT
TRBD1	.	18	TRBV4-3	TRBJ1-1	CASSQDSPGQRLNTEAFF	TGCGCCAGCAGCCAAGATTCTCCGGGACAGAGGTTAAACACTGAAGCTTTCTTT
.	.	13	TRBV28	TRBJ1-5	CATFRAGNQPQHF	TGTGCCACCTTCAGAGCGGGCAATCAGCCCCAGCATTTT
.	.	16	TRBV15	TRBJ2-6	CATSRSQASGANGLTF	TGTGCCACCAGCAGGAGCCAGGCGTCTGGGGCCAACGGCCTGACTTTC
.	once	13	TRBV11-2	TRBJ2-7	CASSLDSFYEQYF	TGTGCCAGCAGCTTAGATTCCTTCTACGAGCAGTACTTC
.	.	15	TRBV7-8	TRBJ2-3	CASSSYRVGTDTQYF	TGTGCCAGCAGCTCGTACAGGGTCGGCACAGATACGCAGTATTTT
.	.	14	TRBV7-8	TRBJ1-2	CASSFAEGSYGYTF	TGTGCCAGCAGCTTCGCGGAGGGTAGTTATGGCTACACCTTC
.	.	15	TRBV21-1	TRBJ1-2	CASSKGDREGYGYTF	TGTGCCAGCAGCAAAGGCGACAGGGAAGGCTATGGCTACACCTTC
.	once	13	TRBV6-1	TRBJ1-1	CASSDGGTTEAFF	TGTGCCAGCAGTGACGGGGGGACCACTGAAGCTTTCTTT
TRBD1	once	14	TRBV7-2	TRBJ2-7	CASSSDRGVGEQYF	TGTGCCAGCAGCTCGGACAGGGGAGTCGGCGAGCAGTACTTC
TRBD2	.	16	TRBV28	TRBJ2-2	CASRAESGSNTGELFF	TGTGCCAGCAGGGCGGAAAGCGGGAGCAACACCGGGGAGCTGTTTTTT
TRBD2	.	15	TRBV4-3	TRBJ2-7	CASSQAGTRGYEQYF	TGCGCCAGCAGCCAAGCCGGGACTAGGGGGTACGAGCAGTACTTC
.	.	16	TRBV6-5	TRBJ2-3	CASSLQAVGGADTQYF	TGTGCCAGCAGTTTGCAGGCGGTCGGAGGGGCAGATACGCAGTATTTT
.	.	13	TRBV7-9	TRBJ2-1	CASSAGLFNEQFF	TGTGCCAGCAGCGCGGGACTCTTCAATGAGCAGTTCTTC
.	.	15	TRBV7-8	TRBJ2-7	CASSLGRGRSYEQYF	TGTGCCAGCAGCTTGGGGAGAGGGAGGTCCTACGAGCAGTACTTC